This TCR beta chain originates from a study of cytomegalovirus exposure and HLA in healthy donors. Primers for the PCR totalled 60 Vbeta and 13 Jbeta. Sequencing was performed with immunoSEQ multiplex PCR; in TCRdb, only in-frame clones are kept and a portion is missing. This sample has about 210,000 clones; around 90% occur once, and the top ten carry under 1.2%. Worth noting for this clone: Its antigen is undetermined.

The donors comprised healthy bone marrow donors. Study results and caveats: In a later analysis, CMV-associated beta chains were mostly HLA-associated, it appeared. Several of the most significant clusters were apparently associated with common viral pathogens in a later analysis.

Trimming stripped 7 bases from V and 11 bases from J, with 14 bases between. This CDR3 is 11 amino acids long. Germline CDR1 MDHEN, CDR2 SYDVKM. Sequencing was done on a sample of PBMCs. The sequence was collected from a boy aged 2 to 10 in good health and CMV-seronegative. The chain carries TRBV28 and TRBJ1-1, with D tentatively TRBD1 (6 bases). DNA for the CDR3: TGTGCCAGCAAAGGGACAACCGCGGCTTTCTTT. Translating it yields CASKGTTAAFF.